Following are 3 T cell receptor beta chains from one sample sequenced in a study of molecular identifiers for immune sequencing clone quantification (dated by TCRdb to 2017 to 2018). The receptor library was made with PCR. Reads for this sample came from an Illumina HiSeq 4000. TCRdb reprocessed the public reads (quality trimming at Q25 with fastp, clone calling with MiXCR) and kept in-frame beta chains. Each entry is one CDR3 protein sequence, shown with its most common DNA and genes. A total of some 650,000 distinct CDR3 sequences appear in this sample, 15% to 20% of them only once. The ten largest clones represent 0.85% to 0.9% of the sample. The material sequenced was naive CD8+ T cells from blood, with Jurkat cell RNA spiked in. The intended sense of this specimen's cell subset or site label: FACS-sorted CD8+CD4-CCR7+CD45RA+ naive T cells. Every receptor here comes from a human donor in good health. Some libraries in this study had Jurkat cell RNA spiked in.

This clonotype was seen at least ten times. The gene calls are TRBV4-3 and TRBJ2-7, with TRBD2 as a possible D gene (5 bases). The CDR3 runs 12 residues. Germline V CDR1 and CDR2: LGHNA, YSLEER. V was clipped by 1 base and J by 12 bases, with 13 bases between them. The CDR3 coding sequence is TGCGCCAGCAGCCAAGGCCAGGACTGCCTGTACTTC. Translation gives CASSQGQDCLYF.

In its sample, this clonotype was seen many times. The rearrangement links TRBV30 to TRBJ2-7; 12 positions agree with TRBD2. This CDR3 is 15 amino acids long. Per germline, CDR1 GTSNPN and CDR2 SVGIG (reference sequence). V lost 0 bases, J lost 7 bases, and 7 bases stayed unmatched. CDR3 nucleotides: TGTGCCTGGAGTGTAACTAGCGGGGGGTTCGCTGAGCAGTACTTC. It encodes CAWSVTSGGFAEQYF.

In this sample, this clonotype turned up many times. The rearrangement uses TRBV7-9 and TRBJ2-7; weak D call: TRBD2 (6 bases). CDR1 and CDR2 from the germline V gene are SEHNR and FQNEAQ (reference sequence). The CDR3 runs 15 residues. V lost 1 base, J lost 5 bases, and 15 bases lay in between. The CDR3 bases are TGTGCCAGCAGCTTAGTCGGGGGAGCTGGGAACGAGCAGTACTTC. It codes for CASSLVGGAGNEQYF.